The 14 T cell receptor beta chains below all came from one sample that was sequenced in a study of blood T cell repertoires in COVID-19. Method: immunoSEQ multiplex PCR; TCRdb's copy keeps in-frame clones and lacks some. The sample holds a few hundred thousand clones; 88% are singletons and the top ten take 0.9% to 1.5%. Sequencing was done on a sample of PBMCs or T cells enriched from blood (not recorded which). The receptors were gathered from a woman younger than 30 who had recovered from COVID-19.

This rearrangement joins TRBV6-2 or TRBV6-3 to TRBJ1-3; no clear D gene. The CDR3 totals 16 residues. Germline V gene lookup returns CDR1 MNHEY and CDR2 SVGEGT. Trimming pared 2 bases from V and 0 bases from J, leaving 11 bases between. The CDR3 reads CASSYVEVYSGNTIYF. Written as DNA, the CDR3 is TGTGCCAGCAGTTACGTCGAGGTGTACTCTGGAAACACCATATATTTT.

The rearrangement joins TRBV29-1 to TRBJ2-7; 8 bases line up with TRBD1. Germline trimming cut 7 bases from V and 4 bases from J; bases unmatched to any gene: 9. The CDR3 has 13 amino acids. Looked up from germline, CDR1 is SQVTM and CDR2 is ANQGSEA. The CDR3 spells CSAGRTGSYEQYF. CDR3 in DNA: TGCAGCGCAGGACGGACAGGGTCGTACGAGCAGTACTTC.

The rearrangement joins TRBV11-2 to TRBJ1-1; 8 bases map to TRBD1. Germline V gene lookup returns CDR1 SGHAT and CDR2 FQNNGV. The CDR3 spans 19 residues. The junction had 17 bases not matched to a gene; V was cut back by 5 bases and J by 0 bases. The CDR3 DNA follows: TGTGCCAGCAGCCCTATTTGGAAGCGGACAGGGACATTGAACACTGAAGCTTTCTTT. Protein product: CASSPIWKRTGTLNTEAFF.

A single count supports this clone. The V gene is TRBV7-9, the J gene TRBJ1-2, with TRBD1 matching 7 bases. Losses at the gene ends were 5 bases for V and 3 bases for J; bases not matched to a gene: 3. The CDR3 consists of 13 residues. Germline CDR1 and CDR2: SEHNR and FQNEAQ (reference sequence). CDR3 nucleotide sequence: TGTGCCAGCAGCATTACAGGGGACTATGGCTACACCTTC. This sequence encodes CASSITGDYGYTF.

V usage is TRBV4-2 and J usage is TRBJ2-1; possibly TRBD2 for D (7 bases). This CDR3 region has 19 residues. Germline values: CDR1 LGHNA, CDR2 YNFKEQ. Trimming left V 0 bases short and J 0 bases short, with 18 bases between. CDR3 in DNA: TGTGCCAGCAGCCAAGATCGGGACGGGGGGCCCCCCTCCTACAATGAGCAGTTCTTC. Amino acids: CASSQDRDGGPPSYNEQFF.

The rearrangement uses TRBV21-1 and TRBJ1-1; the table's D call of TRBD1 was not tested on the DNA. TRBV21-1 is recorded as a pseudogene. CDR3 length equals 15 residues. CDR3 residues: CASSVPGIRNTEAFF. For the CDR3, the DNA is TGTGCCAGCAGCGTACCAGGGATTAGGAACACTGAAGCTTTCTTT.

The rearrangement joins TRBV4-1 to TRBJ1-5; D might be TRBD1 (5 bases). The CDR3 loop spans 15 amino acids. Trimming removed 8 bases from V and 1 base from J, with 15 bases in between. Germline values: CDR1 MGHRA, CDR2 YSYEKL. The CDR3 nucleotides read TGCGCCAGCCGGGGGGGGATGGGGAGCAATCAGCCCCAGCATTTT. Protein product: CASRGGMGSNQPQHF.

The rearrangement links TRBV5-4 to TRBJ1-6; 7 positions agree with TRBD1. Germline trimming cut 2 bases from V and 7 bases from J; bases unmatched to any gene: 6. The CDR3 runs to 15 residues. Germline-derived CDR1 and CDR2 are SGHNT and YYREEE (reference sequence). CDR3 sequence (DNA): TGTGCCAGCAGCTTACAGGGGCGAGTGAATTCACCCCTCCACTTT. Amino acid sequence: CASSLQGRVNSPLHF.

CDR3: CASSPGDRELSYEQYF. Written as DNA, the CDR3 is TGTGCCAGCAGTCCTGGGGACAGGGAGCTCTCCTACGAGCAGTACTTC. This rearrangement joins TRBV28 to TRBJ2-7; TRBD1 agrees at 9 bases. Trimming removed 5 bases from V and 0 bases from J; junction bases left unmatched: 8. The germline CDR1 and CDR2 sequences are MDHEN and SYDVKM. CDR3 size: 16 residues.

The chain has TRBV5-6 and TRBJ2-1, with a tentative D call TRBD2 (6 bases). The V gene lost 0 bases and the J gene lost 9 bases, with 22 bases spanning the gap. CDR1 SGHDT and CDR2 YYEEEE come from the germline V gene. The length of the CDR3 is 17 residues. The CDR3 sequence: CASSLGYGAGYPGEQFF. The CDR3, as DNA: TGTGCCAGCAGCTTGGGCTATGGGGCGGGATACCCTGGTGAGCAGTTCTTC.

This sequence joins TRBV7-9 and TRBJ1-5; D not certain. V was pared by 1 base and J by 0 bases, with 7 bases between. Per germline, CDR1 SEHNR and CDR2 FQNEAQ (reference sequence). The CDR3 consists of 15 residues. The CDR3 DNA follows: TGTGCCAGCAGCTTAGGCCAGTATAGCAATCAGCCCCAGCATTTT. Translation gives CASSLGQYSNQPQHF.

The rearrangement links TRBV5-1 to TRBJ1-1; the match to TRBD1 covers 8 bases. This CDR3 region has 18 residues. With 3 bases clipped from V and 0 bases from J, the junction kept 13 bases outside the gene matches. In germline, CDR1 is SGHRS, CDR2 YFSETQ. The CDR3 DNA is TGCGCCAGCAGCTCTAAGAAGACAGGGGCTGGAATGAACACTGAAGCTTTCTTT. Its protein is CASSSKKTGAGMNTEAFF. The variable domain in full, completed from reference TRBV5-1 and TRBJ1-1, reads KAGVTQTPRYLIKTRGQQVTLSCSPISGHRSVSWYQQTPGQGLQFLFEYFSETQRNKGNFPGRFSGRQFSNSRSEMNVSTLELGDSALYLCASSSKKTGAGMNTEAFFGQGTRLTVV.

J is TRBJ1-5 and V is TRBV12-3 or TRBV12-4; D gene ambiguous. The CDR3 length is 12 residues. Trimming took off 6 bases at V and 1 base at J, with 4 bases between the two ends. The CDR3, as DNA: TGTGCCAGCAGGGAGAGCAATCAGCCCCAGCATTTT. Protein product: CASRESNQPQHF.

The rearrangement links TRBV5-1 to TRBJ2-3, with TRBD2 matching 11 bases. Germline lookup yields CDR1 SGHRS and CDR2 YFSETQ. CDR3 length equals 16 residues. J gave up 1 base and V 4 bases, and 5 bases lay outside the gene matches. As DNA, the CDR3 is TGCGCCAGCAGCCCACTACTAGCGGGGGGCACAGATACGCAGTATTTT. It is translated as CASSPLLAGGTDTQYF.